This T cell receptor (beta chain) was obtained from a study of cytomegalovirus exposure and HLA in healthy donors. This CDR3 region has 15 residues. Germline loops: CDR1 MNHEY, CDR2 SMNVEV (reference sequence). V was shortened by 2 bases and J by 3 bases, with 13 bases between the two germline ends. This PCR relied on a set of 60 Vbeta primers and 13 Jbeta primers. The repertoire was sequenced with immunoSEQ multiplex PCR; TCRdb's copy has only in-frame clones and lacks some. The data hold more than 130,000 clones, with about 82% observed a single time. Overall study results and limits: Within an earlier analysis, most TCR beta V segments proved productive either about 90% or about 30% of the time. In a later analysis, productive TCRs from donors in an Asian-associated ancestry cluster reportedly carried fewer N-insertions than the cohort mean. TCR beta chain V- and J-gene trimming was linked, in a later analysis, to a missense variant in DCLRE1C. An apparent linkage of common viral pathogens to several of the most significant clusters emerged in a later analysis.

A word on this clone: Its specificity is not known.

Sequencing used PBMCs. The sequence was obtained from a young man in good health and CMV-seronegative. The chain combines TRBV27 with TRBJ1-2; D possibly corresponds to TRBD1 (6 bases). CDR3: CASSLIGGLDYGYTF. The CDR3 region has the DNA TGTGCCAGCAGTTTAATCGGGGGGCTGGACTATGGCTACACCTTC.